This TCR beta chain was sequenced in a study of control samples from healthy donors and cancer patients. In germline, CDR1 is ENHRY, CDR2 SYGVKD. V lost 0 bases and J lost 0, with 6 bases in between. This CDR3 is 15 amino acids long. The assay was immunoSEQ multiplex PCR, and TCRdb's table has in-frame clones only and misses some. The sample includes 160,000 or so clones, 93% seen only once; the top ten take more than 2%. Material for sequencing was blood. The V gene is TRBV10-3, the J gene TRBJ1-5; D gene unclear. This clonotype originated in a man aged 50-60 years in good health. The DNA of the CDR3 is TGTGCCATCAGTGAGTCCTCCCTTAGCAATCAGCCCCAGCATTTT. Its translation: CAISESSLSNQPQHF.